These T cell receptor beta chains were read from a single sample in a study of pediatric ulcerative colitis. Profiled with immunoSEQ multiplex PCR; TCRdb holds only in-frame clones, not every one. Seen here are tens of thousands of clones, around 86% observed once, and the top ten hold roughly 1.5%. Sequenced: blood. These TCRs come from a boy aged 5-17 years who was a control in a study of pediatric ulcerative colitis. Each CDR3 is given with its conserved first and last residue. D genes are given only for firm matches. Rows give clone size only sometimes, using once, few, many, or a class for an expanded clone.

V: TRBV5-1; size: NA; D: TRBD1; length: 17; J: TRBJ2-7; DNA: TGCGCCAGCAGCTTGGGAGAGCTCGGGACAGGAGCCTACGAGCAGTACTTC; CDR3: CASSLGELGTGAYEQYF
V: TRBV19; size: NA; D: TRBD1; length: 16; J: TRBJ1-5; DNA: TGTGCCAGCCTAAACCCACGGGACAGCCACAATCAGCCCCAGCATTTT; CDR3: CASLNPRDSHNQPQHF
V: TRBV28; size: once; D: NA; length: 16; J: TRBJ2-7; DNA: TGTGCCAGCAGTTTATATTCTGGGGGCGCGGTCAGCGAGCAGTACTTC; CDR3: CASSLYSGGAVSEQYF
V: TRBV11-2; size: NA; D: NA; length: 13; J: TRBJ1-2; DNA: TGTGCCAGCAGCTCTACAGTTAACTATGGCTACACCTTC; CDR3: CASSSTVNYGYTF
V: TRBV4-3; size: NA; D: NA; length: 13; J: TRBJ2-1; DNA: TGCGCCAGCAGCCGGACAGTTTACAATGAGCAGTTCTTC; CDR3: CASSRTVYNEQFF
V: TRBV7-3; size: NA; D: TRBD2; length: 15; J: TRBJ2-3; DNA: TGTGCCAGCAGCGTCATAGCGGGAGCACCAGATACGCAGTATTTT; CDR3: CASSVIAGAPDTQYF
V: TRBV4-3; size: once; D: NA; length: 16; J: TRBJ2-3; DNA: TGCGCCAGCAGCCAAGAAGTCGCGGGGTACACAGATACGCAGTATTTT; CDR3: CASSQEVAGYTDTQYF
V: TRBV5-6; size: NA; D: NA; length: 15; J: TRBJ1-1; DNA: TGTGCCAGCAGCTTGGGAAACTACATGAACACTGAAGCTTTCTTT; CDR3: CASSLGNYMNTEAFF
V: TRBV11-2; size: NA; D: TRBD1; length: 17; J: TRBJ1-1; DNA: TGTGCCAGCAGACATCTTCCCTACAGGGGAGGAGCGGCTGAAGCTTTCTTT; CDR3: CASRHLPYRGGAAEAFF
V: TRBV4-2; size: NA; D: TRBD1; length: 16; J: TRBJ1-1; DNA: TGTGCCAGCAGCCACCCGCCGGGACAGACAGCCGTGAAAGCTTTCTTT; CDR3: CASSHPPGQTAVKAFF
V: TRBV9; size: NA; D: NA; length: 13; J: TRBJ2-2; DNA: TGTGCCAGCAGTAGAGGGGGCACCGGGGAGCTGTTTTTT; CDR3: CASSRGGTGELFF
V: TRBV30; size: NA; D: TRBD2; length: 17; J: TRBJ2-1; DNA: TGTGCCTGGACTAGCGGGGGGGCCATAGGGTCCTACAATGAGCAGTTCTTC; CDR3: CAWTSGGAIGSYNEQFF
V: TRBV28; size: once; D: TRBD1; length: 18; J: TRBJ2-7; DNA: TGTGCCAGCAGTTTGCCCCTAAGGGACAGCTTATTTCCCTACGAGCAGTACTTC; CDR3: CASSLPLRDSLFPYEQYF
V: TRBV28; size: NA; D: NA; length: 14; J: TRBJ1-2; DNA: TGTGCCAGCCGATCGACAGGACGGGCGGGGGGCTACACCTTC; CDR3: CASRSTGRAGGYTF
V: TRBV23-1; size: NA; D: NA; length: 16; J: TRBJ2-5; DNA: TGCGCCAGCAGTCAATCGGCCAGCCCAAGAGTGGTGACCCAGTACTTC; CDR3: CASSQSASPRVVTQYF
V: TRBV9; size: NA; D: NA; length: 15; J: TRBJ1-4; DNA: TGTGCCAGCAGCCTAACGGGGGCAACTAATGAAAAACTGTTTTTT; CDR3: CASSLTGATNEKLFF
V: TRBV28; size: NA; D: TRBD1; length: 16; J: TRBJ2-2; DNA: TGTGCCAGCAGACCCCCTTGGGACAGGGAGGGCGGGGAGCTGTTTTTT; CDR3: CASRPPWDREGGELFF
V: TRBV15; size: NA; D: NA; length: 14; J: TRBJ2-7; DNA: TGTGCCACCAGCCCAAGGGGAGGTGGCTACGAGCAGTACTTC; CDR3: CATSPRGGGYEQYF
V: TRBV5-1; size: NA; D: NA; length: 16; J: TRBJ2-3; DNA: TGCGCCAGCAGCTTGCAGGAGAGCGGACCCACAGATACGCAGTATTTT; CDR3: CASSLQESGPTDTQYF
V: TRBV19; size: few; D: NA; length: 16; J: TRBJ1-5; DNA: TGTGCCAGTAGTGAAAGGACAAAAGGGGGCAATCAGCCCCAGCATTTT; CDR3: CASSERTKGGNQPQHF
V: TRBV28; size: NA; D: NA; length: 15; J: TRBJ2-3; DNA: TGTGCCAGTAGAAACAGGGATATGGGGGCAGATACGCAGTATTTT; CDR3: CASRNRDMGADTQYF
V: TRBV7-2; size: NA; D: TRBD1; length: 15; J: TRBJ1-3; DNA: TGTGCCAGCAGATCGGACAGGGGCTCTGGAAACACCATATATTTT; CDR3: CASRSDRGSGNTIYF
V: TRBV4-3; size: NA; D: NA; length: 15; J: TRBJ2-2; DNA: TGCGCCAGCCGGGTGTGGGGGACCGACACCGGGGAGCTGTTTTTT; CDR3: CASRVWGTDTGELFF
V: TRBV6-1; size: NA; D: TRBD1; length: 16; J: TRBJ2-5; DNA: TGTGCCAGCAGTGAACCCGACAGGGGTTTCCAAGAGACCCAGTACTTC; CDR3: CASSEPDRGFQETQYF
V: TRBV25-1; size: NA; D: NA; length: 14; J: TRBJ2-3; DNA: TGTGCCAGCAGTGACGGGACTAGCACAGATACGCAGTATTTT; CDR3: CASSDGTSTDTQYF
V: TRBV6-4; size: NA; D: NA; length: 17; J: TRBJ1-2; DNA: TGTGCCAGCACCCCCCCCTCCGGAATGACAGAAACCTATGGCTACACCTTC; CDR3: CASTPPSGMTETYGYTF
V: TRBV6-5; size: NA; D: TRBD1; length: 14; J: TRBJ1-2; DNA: TGTGCCAGCAGCGAAACCCAGGGGGCTGGTGGCTACACCTTC; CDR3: CASSETQGAGGYTF
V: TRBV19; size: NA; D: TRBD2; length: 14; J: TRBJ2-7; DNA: TGTGCCAGTAGTATGTCTAGCGGGAGTTACGAGCAGTACTTC; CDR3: CASSMSSGSYEQYF
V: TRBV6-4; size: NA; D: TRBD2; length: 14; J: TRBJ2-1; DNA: TGTGCCAGCAGTGACTCCTCGGGACTAGCGGGAATGTTCTTC; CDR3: CASSDSSGLAGMFF
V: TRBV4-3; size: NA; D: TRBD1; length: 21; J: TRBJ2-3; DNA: TGCGCCAGCAGCCATAGTACACAGCTCCTAGTCTCGGGACAGCGCACAGATACGCAGTATTTT; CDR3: CASSHSTQLLVSGQRTDTQYF
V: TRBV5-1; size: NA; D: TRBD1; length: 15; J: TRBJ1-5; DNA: TGCGCCAGCAGCTTGGGACAGGGGGCTTACCAGCCCCAGCATTTT; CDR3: CASSLGQGAYQPQHF
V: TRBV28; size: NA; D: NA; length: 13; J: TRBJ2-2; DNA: TGTGCCACGACAAGGGGGGTATCCGGGGAGCTGTTTTTT; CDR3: CATTRGVSGELFF
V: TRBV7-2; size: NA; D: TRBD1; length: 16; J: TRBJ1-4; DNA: TGTGCCAGCAGCTTAGCCGGGACAGTTAACTCCGAAAAACTGTTTTTT; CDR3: CASSLAGTVNSEKLFF
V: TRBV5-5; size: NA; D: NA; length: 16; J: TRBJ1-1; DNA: TGTGCCAGCAGCTTTTTTTTTGGGCAAGGGAATACTGAAGCTTTCTTT; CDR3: CASSFFFGQGNTEAFF
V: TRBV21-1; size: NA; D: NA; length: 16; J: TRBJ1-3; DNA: TGTGCCAGCAGCTCCGAACGGGGGGAAGCTGGAAACACCATATATTTT; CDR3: CASSSERGEAGNTIYF
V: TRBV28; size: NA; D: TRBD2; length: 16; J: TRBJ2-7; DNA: TGTGCCAGCAGCCTGACCCTCCGGGCTAGCGGGTACGAGCAGTACTTC; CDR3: CASSLTLRASGYEQYF
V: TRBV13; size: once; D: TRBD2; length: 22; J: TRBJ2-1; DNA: TGTGCCAGCAGCCCCTCTGGGGGATTAGCGGGAGTTGGTTATAGCTCCTACAATGAGCAGTTCTTC; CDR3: CASSPSGGLAGVGYSSYNEQFF
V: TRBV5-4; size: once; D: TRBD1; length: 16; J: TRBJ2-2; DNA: TGTGCCAGCAGCAAGACGGGACAGGGTTTGCCCGGGGAGCTGTTTTTT; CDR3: CASSKTGQGLPGELFF
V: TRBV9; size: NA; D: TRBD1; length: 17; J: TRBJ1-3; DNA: TGTGCCAGCAGCGTCACAGGGGGCCGCCTGTCTGGAAACACCATATATTTT; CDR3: CASSVTGGRLSGNTIYF
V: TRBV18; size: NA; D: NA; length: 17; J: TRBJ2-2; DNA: TGTGCCAGCTCACCCATGGGACCCGTAATACCCACCGGGGAGCTGTTTTTT; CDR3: CASSPMGPVIPTGELFF